This T cell receptor beta chain is drawn from a study of shared clonotypes between healthy human individuals. General study findings and limits: Roughly 5% of naive CD4 clonotypes were common to four donors.

Points on this clone: The antigen is undetermined.

Replicate sorted-subset PCRs were loaded with about 0.2 ug DNA, about 31,000 T cell genomes. The repertoire was sequenced with immunoSEQ multiplex PCR; TCRdb's copy has only in-frame clones and lacks some. The sample has about 960,000 clones; about three quarters are singletons. Trimming removed 3 bases at V and 0 bases at J, with 9 bases between. CDR1 and CDR2 (germline): SGHAT, FQNNGV. The CDR3 extends over 14 amino acids. The V and J genes are TRBV11-2 and TRBJ2-7; D unclear. Sample: memory CD4+ T cells sorted from blood. Subset denoted: CD45RA-negative fraction. This receptor was taken from a man aged 18 to 30 in good health. In DNA form, the CDR3 reads TGTGCCAGCAGCTTGGCCGTATTCTCCTACGAGCAGTACTTC. Protein: CASSLAVFSYEQYF.